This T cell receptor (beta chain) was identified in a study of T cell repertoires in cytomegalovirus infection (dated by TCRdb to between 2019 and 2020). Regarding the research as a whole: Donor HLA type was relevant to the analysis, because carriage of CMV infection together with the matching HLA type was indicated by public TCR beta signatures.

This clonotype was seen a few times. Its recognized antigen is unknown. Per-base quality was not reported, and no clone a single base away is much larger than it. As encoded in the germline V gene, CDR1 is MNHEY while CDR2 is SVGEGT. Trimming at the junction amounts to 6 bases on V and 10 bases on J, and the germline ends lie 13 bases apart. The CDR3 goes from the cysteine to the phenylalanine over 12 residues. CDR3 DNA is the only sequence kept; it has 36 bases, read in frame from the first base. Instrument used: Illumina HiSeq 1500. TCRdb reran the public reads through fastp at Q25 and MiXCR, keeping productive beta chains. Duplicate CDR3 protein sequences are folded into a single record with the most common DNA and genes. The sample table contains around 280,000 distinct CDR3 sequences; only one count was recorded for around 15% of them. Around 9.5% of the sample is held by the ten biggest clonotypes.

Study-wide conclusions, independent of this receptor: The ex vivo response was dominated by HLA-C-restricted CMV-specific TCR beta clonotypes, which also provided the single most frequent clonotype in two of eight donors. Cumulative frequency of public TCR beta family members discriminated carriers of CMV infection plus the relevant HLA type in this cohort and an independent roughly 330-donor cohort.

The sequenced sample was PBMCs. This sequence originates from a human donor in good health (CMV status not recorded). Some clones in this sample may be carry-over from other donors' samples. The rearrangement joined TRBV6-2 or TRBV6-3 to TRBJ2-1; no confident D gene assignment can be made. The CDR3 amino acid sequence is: CASSDPPGEQFF. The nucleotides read TGTGCCAGCAGCGACCCCCCCGGCGAGCAGTTCTTC.